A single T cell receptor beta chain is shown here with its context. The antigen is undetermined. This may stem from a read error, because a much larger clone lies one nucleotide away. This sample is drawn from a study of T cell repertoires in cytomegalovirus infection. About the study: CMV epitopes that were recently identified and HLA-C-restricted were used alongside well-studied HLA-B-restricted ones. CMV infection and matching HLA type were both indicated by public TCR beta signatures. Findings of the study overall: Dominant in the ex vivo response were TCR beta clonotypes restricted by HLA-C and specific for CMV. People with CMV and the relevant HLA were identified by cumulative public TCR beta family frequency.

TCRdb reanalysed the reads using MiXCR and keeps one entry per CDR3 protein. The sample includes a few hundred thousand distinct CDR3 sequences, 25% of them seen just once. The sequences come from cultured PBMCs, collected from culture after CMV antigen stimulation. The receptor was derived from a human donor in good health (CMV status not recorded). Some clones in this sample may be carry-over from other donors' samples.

The chain's CDR3 is CASSLGAEAFF. The CDR3 region has the DNA TGTGCCAGCAGCTTAGGTGCTGAAGCTTTCTTT. The V call is TRBV11-2, the J call TRBJ1-1; D unclear. The CDR3 contains 11 residues. V gave up 1 base and J gave up 6 bases, with 3 bases separating them. Germline loops: CDR1 SGHAT, CDR2 FQNNGV.